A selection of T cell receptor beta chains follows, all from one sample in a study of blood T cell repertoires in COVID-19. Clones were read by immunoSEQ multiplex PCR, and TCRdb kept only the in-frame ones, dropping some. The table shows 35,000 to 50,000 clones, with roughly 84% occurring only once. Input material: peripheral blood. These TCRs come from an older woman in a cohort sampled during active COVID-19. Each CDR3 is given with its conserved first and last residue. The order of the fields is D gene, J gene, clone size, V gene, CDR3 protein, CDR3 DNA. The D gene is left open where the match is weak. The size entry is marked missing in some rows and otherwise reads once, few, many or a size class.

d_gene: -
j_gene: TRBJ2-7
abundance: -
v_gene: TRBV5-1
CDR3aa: CASSLESSRSYEQYF
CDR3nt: TGCGCCAGCAGCTTGGAATCTAGCAGGAGCTACGAGCAGTACTTC

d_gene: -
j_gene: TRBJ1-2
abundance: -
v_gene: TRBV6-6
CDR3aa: CASSSSGAGLRYTF
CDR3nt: TGTGCCAGCAGCTCCTCGGGAGCGGGGTTGAGATACACCTTC

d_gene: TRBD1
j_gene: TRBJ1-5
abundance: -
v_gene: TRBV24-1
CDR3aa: CATSESGTGGTYSNQPQHF
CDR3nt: TGTGCCACCAGTGAATCCGGGACAGGGGGGACGTATAGCAATCAGCCCCAGCATTTT

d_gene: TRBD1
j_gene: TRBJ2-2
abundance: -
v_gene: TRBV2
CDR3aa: CASRGTGTGGYTGELFF
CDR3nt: TGTGCCAGCAGGGGTACCGGGACAGGGGGTTATACCGGGGAGCTGTTTTTT

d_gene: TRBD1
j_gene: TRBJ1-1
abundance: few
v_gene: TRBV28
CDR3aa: CATKTGGRGTEAFF
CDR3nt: TGTGCCACAAAGACAGGGGGCAGGGGCACTGAAGCTTTCTTT

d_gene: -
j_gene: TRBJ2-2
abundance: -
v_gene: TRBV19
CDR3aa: CASIDFTGELFF
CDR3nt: TGTGCCAGTATTGACTTCACCGGGGAGCTGTTTTTT

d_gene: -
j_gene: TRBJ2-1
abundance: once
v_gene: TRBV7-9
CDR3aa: CASSLDTAQGEQFF
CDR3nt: TGTGCCAGCAGCTTAGATACAGCTCAGGGTGAGCAGTTCTTC

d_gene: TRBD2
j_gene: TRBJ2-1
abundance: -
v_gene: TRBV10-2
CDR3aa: CASSSRAGGVGEQFF
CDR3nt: TGCGCCAGCAGTAGCAGAGCGGGAGGGGTGGGTGAGCAGTTCTTC

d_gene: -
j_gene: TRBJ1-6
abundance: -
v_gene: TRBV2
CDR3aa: CATGQDYNSPLHF
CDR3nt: TGTGCCACCGGACAAGACTATAATTCACCCCTCCACTTT

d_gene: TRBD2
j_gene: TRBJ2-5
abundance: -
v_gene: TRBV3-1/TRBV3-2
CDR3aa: CASSQQASGQETQYF
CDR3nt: TGTGCCAGCAGCCAACAGGCTAGCGGGCAAGAGACCCAGTACTTC

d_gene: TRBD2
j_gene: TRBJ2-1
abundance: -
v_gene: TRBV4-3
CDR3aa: CASSPQGLAANEQFF
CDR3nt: TGCGCCAGCAGCCCCCAGGGACTAGCCGCCAATGAGCAGTTCTTC

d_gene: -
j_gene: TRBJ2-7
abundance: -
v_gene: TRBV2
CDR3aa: CASRADSHRYEQYF
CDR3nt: TGTGCCAGCAGAGCGGACTCCCACCGCTACGAGCAGTACTTC

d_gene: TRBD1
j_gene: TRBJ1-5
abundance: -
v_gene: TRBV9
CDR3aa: CASSVGQGTNQPQHF
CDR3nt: TGTGCCAGCAGCGTTGGACAGGGCACCAATCAGCCCCAGCATTTT

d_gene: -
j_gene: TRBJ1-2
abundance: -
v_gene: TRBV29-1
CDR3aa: CSVEDARPPREAYTF
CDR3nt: TGCAGCGTTGAAGATGCGAGGCCGCCCCGGGAGGCCTACACCTTC

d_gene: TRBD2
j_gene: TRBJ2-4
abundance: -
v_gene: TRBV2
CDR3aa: CASSELAGGPFDIQYF
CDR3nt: TGTGCCAGCAGTGAATTAGCGGGAGGGCCTTTTGACATTCAGTACTTC

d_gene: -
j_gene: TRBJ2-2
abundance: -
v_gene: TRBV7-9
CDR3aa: CASSVRGMGGELFF
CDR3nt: TGTGCCAGCAGCGTTCGCGGTATGGGCGGGGAGCTGTTTTTT

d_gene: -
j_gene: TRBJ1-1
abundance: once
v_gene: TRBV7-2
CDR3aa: CASSNSGTSHEAFF
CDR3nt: TGTGCCAGCAGCAACTCCGGCACTAGCCATGAAGCTTTCTTT

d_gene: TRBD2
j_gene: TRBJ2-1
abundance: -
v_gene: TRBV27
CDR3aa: CASTPGGLGYPNEQFF
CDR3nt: TGTGCCAGCACTCCGGGCGGACTAGGGTATCCCAATGAGCAGTTCTTC

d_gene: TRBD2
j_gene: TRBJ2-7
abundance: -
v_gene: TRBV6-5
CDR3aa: CASSYWGGGWYEQYF
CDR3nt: TGTGCCAGCAGTTACTGGGGGGGAGGGTGGTACGAGCAGTACTTC

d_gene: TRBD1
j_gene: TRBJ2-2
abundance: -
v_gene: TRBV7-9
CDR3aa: CASSLATGTGPGGELFF
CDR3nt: TGTGCCAGCAGCTTAGCGACCGGGACAGGGCCCGGTGGGGAGCTGTTTTTT

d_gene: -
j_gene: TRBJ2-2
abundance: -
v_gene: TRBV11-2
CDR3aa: CASSLDRAGELFF
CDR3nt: TGTGCCAGCAGCTTAGACAGGGCCGGGGAGCTGTTTTTT

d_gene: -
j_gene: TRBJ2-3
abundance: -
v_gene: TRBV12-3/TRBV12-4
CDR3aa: CASSRTYTQYF
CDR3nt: TGTGCCAGCAGTAGGACTTATACGCAGTATTTT

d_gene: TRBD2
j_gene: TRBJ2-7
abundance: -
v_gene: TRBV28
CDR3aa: CASSSGLRGSSMSFYEQYF
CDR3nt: TGTGCCAGCAGTTCGGGGTTGCGCGGGAGCTCCATGTCTTTCTACGAGCAGTACTTC

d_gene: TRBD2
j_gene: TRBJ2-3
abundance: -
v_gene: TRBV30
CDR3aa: CACPTQLAGAQYF
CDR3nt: TGTGCCTGTCCCACCCAATTAGCGGGGGCGCAGTATTTT

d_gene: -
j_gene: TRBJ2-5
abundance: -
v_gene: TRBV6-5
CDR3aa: CASTSPPSGQETQYF
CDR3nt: TGTGCCAGCACCTCCCCCCCCAGCGGGCAAGAGACCCAGTACTTC

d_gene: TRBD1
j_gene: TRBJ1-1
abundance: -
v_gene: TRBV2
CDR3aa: CASSPRDREGMNTEAFF
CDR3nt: TGTGCCAGCAGTCCCCGGGACAGGGAGGGGATGAACACTGAAGCTTTCTTT

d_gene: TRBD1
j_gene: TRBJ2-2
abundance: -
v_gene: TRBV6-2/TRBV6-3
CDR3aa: CASSRDRGLDTGELFF
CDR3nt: TGTGCCAGCAGTAGGGACAGGGGGTTGGACACCGGGGAGCTGTTTTTT

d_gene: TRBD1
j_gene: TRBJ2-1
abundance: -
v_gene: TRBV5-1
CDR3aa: CASRDRPGDEQFF
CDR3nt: TGCGCCAGCCGGGACAGGCCTGGGGATGAGCAGTTCTTC

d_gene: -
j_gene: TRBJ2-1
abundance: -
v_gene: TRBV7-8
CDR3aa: CASSRLAYNEQFF
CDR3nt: TGTGCCAGCAGCCGACTAGCCTACAATGAGCAGTTCTTC

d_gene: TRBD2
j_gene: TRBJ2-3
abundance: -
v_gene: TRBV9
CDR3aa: CASSPGGGGRADTQYF
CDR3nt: TGTGCCAGCAGCCCGGGAGGGGGCGGGAGGGCAGATACGCAGTATTTT

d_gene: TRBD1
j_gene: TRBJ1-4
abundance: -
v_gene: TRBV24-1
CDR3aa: CATSSPPGTGSEKLFF
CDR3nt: TGTGCCACCAGTTCCCCTCCCGGGACAGGGAGTGAAAAACTGTTTTTT

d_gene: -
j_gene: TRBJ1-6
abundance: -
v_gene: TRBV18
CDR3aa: CASSPRLQGSYNSPLHF
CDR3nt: TGTGCCAGCTCACCACGCTTACAGGGCTCCTATAATTCACCCCTCCACTTT

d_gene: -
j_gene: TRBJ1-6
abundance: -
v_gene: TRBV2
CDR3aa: CASRRAGDNSPLHF
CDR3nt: TGTGCCAGCAGAAGGGCAGGGGACAATTCACCCCTCCACTTT

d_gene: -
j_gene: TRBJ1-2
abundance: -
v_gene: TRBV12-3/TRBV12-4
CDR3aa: CASSFGGVGGHHF
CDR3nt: TGTGCCAGCAGTTTCGGGGGGGTTGGGGGACACCACTTC

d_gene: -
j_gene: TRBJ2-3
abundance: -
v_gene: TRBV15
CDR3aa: CATSRDFQPTDTQYF
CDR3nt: TGTGCCACCAGCAGGGACTTTCAGCCCACAGATACGCAGTATTTT

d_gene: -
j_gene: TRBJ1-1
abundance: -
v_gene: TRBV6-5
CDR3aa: CASSYVSDTEAFF
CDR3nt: TGTGCCAGCAGTTACGTATCGGACACTGAAGCTTTCTTT

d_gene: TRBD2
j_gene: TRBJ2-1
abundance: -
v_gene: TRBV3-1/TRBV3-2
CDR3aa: CASSTGTSGSYEQFF
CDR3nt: TGTGCCAGCAGCACCGGGACTAGCGGGAGTTATGAGCAGTTCTTC

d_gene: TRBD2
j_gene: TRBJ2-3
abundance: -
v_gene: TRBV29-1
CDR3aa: CSVSGRGSGTDTQYF
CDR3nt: TGCAGCGTTAGCGGGAGGGGGTCGGGCACAGATACGCAGTATTTT

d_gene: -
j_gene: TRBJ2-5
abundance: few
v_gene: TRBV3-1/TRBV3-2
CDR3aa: CASKRTERETQYF
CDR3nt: TGTGCCAGCAAGCGGACGGAAAGAGAGACCCAGTACTTC

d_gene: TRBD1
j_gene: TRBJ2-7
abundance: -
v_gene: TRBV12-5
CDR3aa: CASGLGAGTEYEQYF
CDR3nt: TGTGCTAGTGGTTTAGGGGCCGGGACAGAATACGAGCAGTACTTC

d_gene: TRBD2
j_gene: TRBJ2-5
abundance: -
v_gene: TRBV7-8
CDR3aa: CASSLGAGVETQYF
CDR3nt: TGTGCCAGCAGCTTAGGAGCGGGAGTGGAGACCCAGTACTTC

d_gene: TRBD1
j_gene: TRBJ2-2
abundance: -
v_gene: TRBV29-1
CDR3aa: CSGRDRSNTGELFF
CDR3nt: TGCAGCGGCAGGGACAGGAGTAACACCGGGGAGCTGTTTTTT

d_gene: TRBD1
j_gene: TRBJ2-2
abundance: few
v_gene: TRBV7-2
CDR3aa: CASSTRDRALTGELFF
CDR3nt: TGTGCCAGCAGCACCCGGGACAGGGCTCTCACCGGGGAGCTGTTTTTT

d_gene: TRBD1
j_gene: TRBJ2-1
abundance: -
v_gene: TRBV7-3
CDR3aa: CASSLEGAPYNEQFF
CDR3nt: TGTGCCAGCAGCTTAGAGGGGGCCCCCTACAATGAGCAGTTCTTC

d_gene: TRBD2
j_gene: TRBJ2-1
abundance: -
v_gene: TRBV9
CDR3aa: CASSVESSGSNEQFF
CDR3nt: TGTGCCAGCAGCGTAGAGTCTAGCGGGAGTAATGAGCAGTTCTTC

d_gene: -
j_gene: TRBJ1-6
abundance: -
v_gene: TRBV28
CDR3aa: CASSSGHSNSPLHF
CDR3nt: TGTGCCAGCAGTTCGGGACACTCTAATTCACCCCTCCACTTT

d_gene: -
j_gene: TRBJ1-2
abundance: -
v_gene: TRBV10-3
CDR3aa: CAISVRGEEYGYTF
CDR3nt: TGTGCCATCAGTGTAAGAGGGGAGGAGTATGGCTACACCTTC

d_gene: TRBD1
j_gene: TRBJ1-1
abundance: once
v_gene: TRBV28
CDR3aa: CASSLMGQGYAFF
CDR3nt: TGTGCCAGCAGTTTAATGGGACAGGGGTACGCTTTCTTT

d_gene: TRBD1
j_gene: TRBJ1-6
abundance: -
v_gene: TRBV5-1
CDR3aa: CASSPKGTGVSPLHF
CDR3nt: TGCGCCAGCAGCCCGAAGGGGACAGGGGTGTCACCCCTCCACTTT

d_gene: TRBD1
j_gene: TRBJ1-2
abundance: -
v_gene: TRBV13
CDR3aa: CASSLNKPGTGVRGYTF
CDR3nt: TGTGCCAGCAGCTTAAATAAACCCGGGACAGGGGTTCGAGGCTACACCTTC

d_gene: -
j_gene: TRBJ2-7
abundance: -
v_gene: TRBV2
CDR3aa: CASSPDSSYEQYF
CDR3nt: TGTGCCAGCAGTCCGGACAGCTCCTACGAGCAGTACTTC

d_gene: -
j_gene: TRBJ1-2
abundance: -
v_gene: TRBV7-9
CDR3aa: CASSLDRGGYTF
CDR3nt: TGTGCCAGCAGCTTAGACCGGGGGGGCTACACCTTC

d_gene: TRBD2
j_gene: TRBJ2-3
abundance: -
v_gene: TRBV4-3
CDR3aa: CASSHTTSAKYTQYF
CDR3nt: TGCGCCAGCAGCCACACAACTAGCGCCAAATATACGCAGTATTTT